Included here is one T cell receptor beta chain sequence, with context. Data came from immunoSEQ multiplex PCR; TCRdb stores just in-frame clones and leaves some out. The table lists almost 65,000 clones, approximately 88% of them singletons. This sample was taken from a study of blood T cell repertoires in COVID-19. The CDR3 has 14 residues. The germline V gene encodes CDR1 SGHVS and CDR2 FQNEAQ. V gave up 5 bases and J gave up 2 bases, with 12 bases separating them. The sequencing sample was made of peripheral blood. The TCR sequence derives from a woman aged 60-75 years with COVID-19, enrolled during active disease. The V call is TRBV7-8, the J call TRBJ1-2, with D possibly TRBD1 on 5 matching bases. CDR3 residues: CASSLQSGNYGYTF. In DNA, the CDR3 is TGTGCCAGCAGCCTACAGTCAGGGAACTATGGCTACACCTTC.